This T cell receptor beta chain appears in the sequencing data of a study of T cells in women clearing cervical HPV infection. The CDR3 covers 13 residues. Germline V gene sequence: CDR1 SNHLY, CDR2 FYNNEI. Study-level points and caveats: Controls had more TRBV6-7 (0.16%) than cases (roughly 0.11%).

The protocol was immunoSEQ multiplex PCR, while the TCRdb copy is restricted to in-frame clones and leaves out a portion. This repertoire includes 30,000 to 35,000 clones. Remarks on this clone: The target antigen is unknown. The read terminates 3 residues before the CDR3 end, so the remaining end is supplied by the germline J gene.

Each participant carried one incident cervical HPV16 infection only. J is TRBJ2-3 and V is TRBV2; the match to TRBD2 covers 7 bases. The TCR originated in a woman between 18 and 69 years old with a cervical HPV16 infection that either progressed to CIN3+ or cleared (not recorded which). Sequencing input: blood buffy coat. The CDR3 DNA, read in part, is TGTGCCAGCAGTGAGGTGGCGGGAGAGACG. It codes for CASSEVAGET. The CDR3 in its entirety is CASSEVAGETQYF.